The entry that follows covers one TCR beta chain sequence. This CDR3 region has 14 residues. Germline CDR1 reads MNHEY; CDR2 reads SVGAGI. V lost 4 bases to trimming and J lost 4 bases; unmatched junction nucleotides: 1. The sample comes from a study of shared clonotypes between healthy human individuals. Across the study: Aged 18 to 49, the donors were two women and a few men.

Deep-level settings were used for running the assay. Over several immunoSEQ plates, each subset's genomic DNA was distributed in even portions. In the original workflow: ImmunoSEQ yielded junction-only sequences lacking quality scores, so filtering differed. The table came from immunoSEQ multiplex PCR; TCRdb's copy has only in-frame clones and leaves some out. V, J and clone size are taken as reported in that table, and D and trimming were inferred from the DNA itself. The profile covers hundreds of thousands of clones, with around 78% appearing a single time and around 12% taken by the ten largest.

The chain has TRBV6-5 and TRBJ2-3; 11 bases are a match to TRBD2. The sequenced sample consisted of PBMCs. This clonotype was sampled from a woman in her 40s in good health. Some clones in this sample may be carry-over from other donors' samples. This CDR3 reads CASSWGLAADTQYF. In DNA, the CDR3 is TGTGCCAGCAGTTGGGGACTAGCGGCAGATACGCAGTATTTT.